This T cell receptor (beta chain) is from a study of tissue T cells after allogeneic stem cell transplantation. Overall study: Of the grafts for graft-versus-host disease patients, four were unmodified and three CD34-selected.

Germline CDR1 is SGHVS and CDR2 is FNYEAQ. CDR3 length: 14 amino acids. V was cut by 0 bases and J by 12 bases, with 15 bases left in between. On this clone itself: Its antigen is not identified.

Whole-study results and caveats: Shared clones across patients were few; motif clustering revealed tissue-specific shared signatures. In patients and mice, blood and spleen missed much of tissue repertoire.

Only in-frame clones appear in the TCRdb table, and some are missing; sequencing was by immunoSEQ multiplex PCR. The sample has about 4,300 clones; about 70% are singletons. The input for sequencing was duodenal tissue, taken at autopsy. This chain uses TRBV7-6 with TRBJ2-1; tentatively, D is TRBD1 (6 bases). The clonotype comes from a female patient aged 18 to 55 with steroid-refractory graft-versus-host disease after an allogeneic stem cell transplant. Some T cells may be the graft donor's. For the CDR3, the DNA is TGTGCCAGCAGCTTAGCAGGAACAGGGCGAAGGCAGTTCTTC. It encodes CASSLAGTGRRQFF.